The 4 T cell receptor beta chains in this list originate from one sample, sequenced in a study of blood T cell repertoires in COVID-19. The method was immunoSEQ multiplex PCR; TCRdb's version includes in-frame clones alone and lacks a portion of them. The profile covers under 300,000 clones, with approximately 89% appearing a single time and roughly 2.3% taken by the ten largest. Sequencing was carried out using PBMCs or T cells enriched from blood (not recorded which). The receptors were sampled from a woman aged 40 to 55 with acute COVID-19.

This chain joins TRBV12-3 or TRBV12-4 and TRBJ1-3; a possible D gene is TRBD1 (6 bases). The CDR3 covers 13 residues. The CDR3 region is CAGAHSAGNTIYF. The CDR3 coding sequence is TGTGCGGGGGCCCACTCTGCTGGAAACACCATATATTTT.

The rearrangement joins TRBV9 to TRBJ1-1; TRBD1 is a possible D gene (5 bases). CDR3 length equals 15 residues. From germline, CDR1 is SGDLS and CDR2 YYNGEE. Deletions cut 3 bases from V and 4 bases from J, with 16 bases between. The CDR3 DNA follows: TGTGCCAGCAGCGCCTCCTCTACAGGATCCACTGAAGCTTTCTTT. Protein product: CASSASSTGSTEAFF.

The chain uses TRBV30 and TRBJ1-5; TRBD1 matches 7 bases. V was pared by 4 bases and J by 8 bases, with 8 bases of the junction left unmatched. Germline CDR1 is GTSNPN and CDR2 is SVGIG (reference sequence). CDR3 length equals 13 residues. This chain's CDR3 is CAWTQGLLEPQHF. CDR3 bases: TGTGCCTGGACACAGGGGCTCTTGGAGCCCCAGCATTTT.

This chain joins TRBV7-9 and TRBJ2-4; D is ambiguous. CDR1 and CDR2 from the germline V gene are SEHNR and FQNEAQ (reference sequence). Trimming stripped 1 base from V and 1 base from J, with 5 bases between. The CDR3 sequence is 14 residues long. The CDR3 spells CASSLVSAKNIQYF. The CDR3 DNA follows: TGTGCCAGCAGCTTAGTGAGTGCCAAAAACATTCAGTACTTC.